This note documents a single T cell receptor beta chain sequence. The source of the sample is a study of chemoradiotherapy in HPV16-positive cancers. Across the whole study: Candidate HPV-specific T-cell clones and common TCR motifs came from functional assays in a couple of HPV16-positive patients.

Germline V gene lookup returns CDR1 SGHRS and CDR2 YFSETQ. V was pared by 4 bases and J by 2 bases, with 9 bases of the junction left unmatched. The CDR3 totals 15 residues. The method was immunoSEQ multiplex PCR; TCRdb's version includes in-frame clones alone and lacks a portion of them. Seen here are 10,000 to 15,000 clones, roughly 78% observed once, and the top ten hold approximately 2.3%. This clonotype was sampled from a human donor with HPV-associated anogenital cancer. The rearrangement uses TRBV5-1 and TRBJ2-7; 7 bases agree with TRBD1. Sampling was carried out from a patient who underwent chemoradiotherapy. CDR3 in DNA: TGCGCCAGCAGCCCCAATTCCGGGACAGCCTACGAGCAGTACTTC. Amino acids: CASSPNSGTAYEQYF. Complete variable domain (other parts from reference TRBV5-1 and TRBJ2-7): KAGVTQTPRYLIKTRGQQVTLSCSPISGHRSVSWYQQTPGQGLQFLFEYFSETQRNKGNFPGRFSGRQFSNSRSEMNVSTLELGDSALYLCASSPNSGTAYEQYFGPGTRLTVT.